Presented here are 20 T cell receptor beta chains from one specimen sequenced in a study of T cell responses to AZD1222 COVID-19 vaccine. Generated by immunoSEQ multiplex PCR, the TCRdb table keeps only in-frame clones and is missing some. The data show roughly 100,000 clones, with around 80% seen just once and 5% held by the top ten. The starting material was peripheral blood, obtained on day 0 of AZD1222 vaccination. Receptor source: an adult in good health.

Remarks on this clone: The identical CDR3 is also encoded by other nucleotide sequences in the sample. This chain joins TRBV5-1 and TRBJ2-7; 7 nucleotides agree with TRBD1. J lost 2 bases, V lost 0 bases, and 2 bases had no gene match. The CDR3 has 14 residues. Germline V CDR1 and CDR2: SGHRS, YFSETQ. In DNA, the CDR3 is TGCGCCAGCAGCTTGGGACAGGGCGCCTACGAGCAGTACTTC. It is translated as CASSLGQGAYEQYF.

The chain combines TRBV15 with TRBJ2-7; TRBD1 agrees at 7 bases. This CDR3 region has 15 residues. Germline-derived CDR1 and CDR2 are LNHNV and YYDKDF (reference sequence). V shed 1 base and J 0 bases; nucleotides not matched to a gene: 3. For the CDR3, the DNA is TGTGCCACCAGCAGAGCGGGACAGAGCTCCTACGAGCAGTACTTC. Translated: CATSRAGQSSYEQYF.

This clone was detected a few times. The chain combines TRBV2 with TRBJ1-2; D gene unclear. Germline-derived CDR1 and CDR2 are SNHLY and FYNNEI. Trimming stripped 3 bases from V and 4 bases from J, with 15 bases between. The CDR3 totals 15 residues. CDR3 bases: TGTGCCAGCAGTGAGGTGCTTGGCAGCCCCTATGGCTACACCTTC. Amino acid sequence: CASSEVLGSPYGYTF.

CDR3 sequence reads: CASSASWGTLTPRDTEAFF. Here the CDR3 DNA reads TGTGCCAGCAGCGCGAGCTGGGGCACCCTAACCCCTAGGGACACTGAAGCTTTCTTT. This chain connects TRBV3-1 (or the pseudogene TRBV3-2) to TRBJ1-1; TRBD1 is a possible D gene (5 bases). Trimming took off 5 bases at V and 3 bases at J, with 28 bases between the two ends. This CDR3 contains 19 residues. CDR1 LGHDT and CDR2 YNNKEL come from the germline V gene (reference sequence).

The genes are TRBV6-5 and TRBJ1-5; D is possibly TRBD1 (6 bases). The CDR3 is 13 amino acids. Germline V CDR1 and CDR2: MNHEY, SVGAGI. The germline V and J ends were trimmed by 7 bases and 6 bases, with 13 bases remaining between them. The CDR3 region has the DNA TGTGCCAGCAAGGGGGGAGGGGGTCAGCCCCAGCATTTT. Translation gives CASKGGGGQPQHF.

The gene calls are TRBV6-2 or TRBV6-3 and TRBJ2-7; D might be TRBD1 (6 bases). Between the trimmed V and J ends, which lost 4 bases and 6 bases, there was a span of 13 bases. The germline V gene has CDR1 MNHEY and CDR2 SVGEGT. CDR3 size: 13 residues. In nucleotides, the CDR3 is TGTGCCAGCAGTTCCAGGGGCCAGGGCGAGCAGTACTTC. Translation: CASSSRGQGEQYF.

The V and J genes are TRBV4-3 and TRBJ1-4; D is ambiguous. The CDR3 loop spans 15 amino acids. Trimming removed 2 bases at V and 5 bases at J, with 12 bases between. Germline V CDR1 and CDR2: LGHNA, YSLEER. The CDR3 is CASSQQPTPNEKLFF. The CDR3 nucleotides are TGCGCCAGCAGCCAACAGCCTACGCCCAATGAAAAACTGTTTTTT.

The gene calls are TRBV2 and TRBJ2-1; no definite D call. V dropped 0 bases and J dropped 10 bases, with 10 bases sitting between them. The CDR3 is 13 residues long. From germline, CDR1 is SNHLY and CDR2 FYNNEI. The CDR3 loop reads CASSEAKFWEQFF. Written as DNA, the CDR3 is TGTGCCAGCAGTGAAGCTAAGTTTTGGGAGCAGTTCTTC. Full variable domain (outside the CDR3, taken from reference TRBV2 and TRBJ2-1): EPEVTQTPSHQVTQMGQEVILRCVPISNHLYFYWYRQILGQKVEFLVSFYNNEISEKSEIFDDQFSVERPDGSNFTLKIRSTKLEDSAMYFCASSEAKFWEQFFGPGTRLTVL.

This clone appeared once. This chain joins TRBV10-3 and TRBJ2-7; 8 positions agree with TRBD2. The CDR3 extends over 16 amino acids. CDR1 and CDR2 (germline): ENHRY, SYGVKD. V trimming: 6 bases; J trimming: 1 base; junction bases outside the gene matches: 11. In DNA form, the CDR3 reads TGTGCCATCAGGCCGGGACTAGGTACGGGATCCTACGAGCAGTACTTC. As protein: CAIRPGLGTGSYEQYF.

V usage is TRBV27 and J usage is TRBJ1-6; 8 nucleotides align to TRBD1. The CDR3 is made up of 13 amino acids. CDR1 is MNHEY and CDR2 is SMNVEV in the germline V gene (reference sequence). With V trimmed by 0 bases and J by 16 bases, 5 bases remained unmatched. The CDR3 coding sequence is TGTGCCAGCAGTTTATCGGGACAGGCTAGACTCCACTTT. Translated, it gives CASSLSGQARLHF.

The count of this clone is one. The chain uses TRBV4-1 and TRBJ1-3; D uncertain. Germline lookup yields CDR1 MGHRA and CDR2 YSYEKL. Trimming took off 1 base at V and 4 bases at J, with 11 bases between the two ends. The CDR3 consists of 15 residues. The CDR3 DNA sequence: TGCGCCAGCAGCCAAGTAGCGGGGTCAGGAAACACCATATATTTT. Its protein product is CASSQVAGSGNTIYF.

The CDR3 bases are TGTGCCAGCAGCCCTACTAGCGGGACCTACAATGAGCAGTTCTTC. Its protein product is CASSPTSGTYNEQFF. The chain uses TRBV5-4 and TRBJ2-1, with TRBD2 matching over 10 bases. CDR3 length equals 15 residues. Trimming cost V 4 bases and J 2 bases; bases outside gene matches: 3. The germline V gene encodes CDR1 SGHNT and CDR2 YYREEE (reference sequence). Supplemented by reference TRBV5-4 and TRBJ2-1, the full variable domain reads ETGVTQSPTHLIKTRGQQVTLRCSSQSGHNTVSWYQQALGQGPQFIFQYYREEENGRGNFPPRFSGLQFPNYSSELNVNALELDDSALYLCASSPTSGTYNEQFFGPGTRLTVL.

The J gene is TRBJ2-3, the V gene TRBV11-2; TRBD1 agrees at 8 bases. The CDR3 has 16 residues. The germline CDR1 and CDR2 sequences are SGHAT and FQNNGV. The V segment lost 0 bases and the J segment 0 bases; nucleotides outside the gene matches: 2. The CDR3 loop is CASSLERTGSTDTQYF. The CDR3 DNA reads as TGTGCCAGCAGCTTAGAACGGACAGGGAGCACAGATACGCAGTATTTT.

This chain joins TRBV19 and TRBJ1-5, with a weak D call TRBD1 (6 bases). V lost 5 bases, J lost 0 bases, and 14 bases lay in between. The CDR3 spans 16 residues. Germline V gene sequence: CDR1 LNHDA, CDR2 SQIVND (reference sequence). CDR3 region: CASSQKGQYSNQPQHF. The CDR3 DNA is TGTGCCAGTAGTCAGAAAGGACAGTATAGCAATCAGCCCCAGCATTTT.

V gene TRBV5-5 combines with J gene TRBJ1-1; D ambiguous. This CDR3 is 14 amino acids long. CDR1 and CDR2 (germline): SGHKS, YYEKEE (reference sequence). Trimming cost V 0 bases and J 1 base, with 7 bases left between them. CDR3 sequence (DNA): TGTGCCAGCAGCTTGGCCGACTGGAACACTGAAGCTTTCTTT. This gives the protein CASSLADWNTEAFF.

The V call is TRBV6-5, the J call TRBJ1-5, with 8 nucleotides matching TRBD1. Germline V gene lookup returns CDR1 MNHEY and CDR2 SVGAGI. V dropped 6 bases and J dropped 9; count of bases not matched to a gene: 10. The CDR3 consists of 14 residues. CDR3: CASSRTGRFWPQHF. DNA for the CDR3: TGTGCCAGCAGCAGGACAGGGAGGTTTTGGCCCCAGCATTTT.

The chain links TRBV4-1 to TRBJ1-5, with D hard to call. The CDR3 sequence is 13 residues long. CDR1 MGHRA and CDR2 YSYEKL come from the germline V gene. V was clipped by 0 bases and J by 6 bases, with 6 bases between them. CDR3 sequence reads: CASSQEAVQPQHF. In DNA form, the CDR3 reads TGCGCCAGCAGCCAAGAGGCGGTTCAGCCCCAGCATTTT.

The rearrangement uses TRBV27 and TRBJ1-1, with 9 bases matching TRBD1. The CDR3 has 14 residues. Germline-derived CDR1 and CDR2 are MNHEY and SMNVEV (reference sequence). The J segment lost 6 bases and the V segment lost 5 bases, leaving 7 bases of the junction unmatched. CDR3: CASSPLGQGAEAFF. The CDR3 bases are TGTGCCAGCAGTCCTTTGGGACAGGGCGCTGAAGCTTTCTTT.

This chain joins TRBV7-2 and TRBJ1-4; D is unresolved. The CDR3 is 13 residues long. V was pared by 4 bases and J by 10 bases, with 13 bases between. The germline gives CDR1 SGHTA, CDR2 FQGNSA. CDR3 DNA: TGTGCCAGCAGCTCACAGTATAACGCAAAACTGTTTTTT. It is translated as CASSSQYNAKLFF.

This chain joins TRBV5-1 and TRBJ2-7; D is tentatively TRBD1 or TRBD2 (5 bases each). Per germline, CDR1 SGHRS and CDR2 YFSETQ. The CDR3 is 14 amino acids. V was trimmed by 2 bases and J by 0 bases, leaving 9 bases between them. The CDR3 spells CASSFSGSSYEQYF. The CDR3 nucleotides read TGCGCCAGCAGCTTTTCAGGGAGCTCCTACGAGCAGTACTTC.